This TCR beta chain was sequenced in a study of OX40 agonist ivuxolimab in advanced cancers. Study-wide context: The patients received agonistic anti-OX40 (CD134) antibody ivuxolimab.

TCRdb keeps only in-frame clones here, not all; method: immunoSEQ multiplex PCR. Found here are nearly 80,000 clones, approximately 86% of them singletons; the top ten hold 3.5% to 4.5%. Points from the study as a whole: Clonal expansion was seen in CD4+ and CD8+ blood T cells by week 6 at 0.1 to 3.0 mg/kg. Low normalized T-cell clonal expansion was additionally recorded for some nonresponders.

This clone was seen a handful of times. Its specificity is unknown. V lost 0 bases, J lost 5 bases, and 6 bases stayed unmatched. The length of the CDR3 is 15 residues. Germline V gene lookup returns CDR1 SGDLS and CDR2 YYNGEE. The receptor was derived from an adult with an advanced solid tumor such as melanoma, head and neck, liver or kidney cancer. Here the sequenced sample was CD4+ or CD8+ T cells sorted from blood, taken in a trial of the OX40 agonist ivuxolimab. V gene TRBV9 combines with J gene TRBJ2-5; 8 nucleotides line up with TRBD2. The CDR3 spells CASSVAGGPGETQYF. The CDR3 bases are TGTGCCAGCAGCGTAGCGGGAGGGCCCGGGGAGACCCAGTACTTC.